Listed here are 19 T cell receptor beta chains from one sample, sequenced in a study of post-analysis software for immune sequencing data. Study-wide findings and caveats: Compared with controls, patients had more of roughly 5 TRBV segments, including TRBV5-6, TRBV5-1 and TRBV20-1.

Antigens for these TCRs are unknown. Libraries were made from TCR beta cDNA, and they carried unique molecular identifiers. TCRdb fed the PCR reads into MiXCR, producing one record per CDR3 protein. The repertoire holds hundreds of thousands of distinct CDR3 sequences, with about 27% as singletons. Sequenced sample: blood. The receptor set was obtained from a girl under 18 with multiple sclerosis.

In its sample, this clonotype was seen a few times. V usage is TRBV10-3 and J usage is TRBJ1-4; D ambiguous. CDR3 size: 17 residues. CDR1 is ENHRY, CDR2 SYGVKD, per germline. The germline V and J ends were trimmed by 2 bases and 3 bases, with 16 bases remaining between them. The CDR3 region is CAISETRRGISNEKLFF. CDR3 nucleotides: TGTGCCATCAGTGAGACCCGCCGCGGGATTTCTAATGAAAAACTGTTTTTT.

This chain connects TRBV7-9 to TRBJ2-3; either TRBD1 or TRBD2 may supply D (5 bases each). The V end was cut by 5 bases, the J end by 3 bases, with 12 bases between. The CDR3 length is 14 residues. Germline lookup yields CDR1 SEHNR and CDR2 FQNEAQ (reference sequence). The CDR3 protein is CASSTWDGTDTQYF. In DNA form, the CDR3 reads TGTGCCAGCAGCACTTGGGACGGGACAGATACGCAGTATTTT.

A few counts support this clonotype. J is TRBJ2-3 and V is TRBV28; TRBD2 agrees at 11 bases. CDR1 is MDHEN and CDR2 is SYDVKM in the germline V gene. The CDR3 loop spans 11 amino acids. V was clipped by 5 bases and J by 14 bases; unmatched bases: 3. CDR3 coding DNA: TGTGCCAGCAGTCGACTAGCGGGGAGGTATTTT. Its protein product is CASSRLAGRYF.

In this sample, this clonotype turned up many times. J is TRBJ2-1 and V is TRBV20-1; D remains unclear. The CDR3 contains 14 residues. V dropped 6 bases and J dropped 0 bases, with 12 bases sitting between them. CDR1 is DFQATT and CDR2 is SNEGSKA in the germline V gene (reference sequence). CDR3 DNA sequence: TGCAGTGCCAAGCGCCTCAGCTCCTACAATGAGCAGTTCTTC. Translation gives CSAKRLSSYNEQFF.

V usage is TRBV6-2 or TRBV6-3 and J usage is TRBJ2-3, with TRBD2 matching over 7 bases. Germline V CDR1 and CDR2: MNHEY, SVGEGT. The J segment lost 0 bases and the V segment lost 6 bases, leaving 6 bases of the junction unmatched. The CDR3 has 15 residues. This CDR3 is CASRLASGSTDTQYF. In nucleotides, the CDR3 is TGTGCCAGCAGACTCGCTAGCGGAAGCACAGATACGCAGTATTTT.

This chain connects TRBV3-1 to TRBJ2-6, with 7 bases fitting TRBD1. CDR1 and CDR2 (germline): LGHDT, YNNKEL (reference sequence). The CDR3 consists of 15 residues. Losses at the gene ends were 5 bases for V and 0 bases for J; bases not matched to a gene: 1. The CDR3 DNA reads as TGTGCCAGCAGCAAGGGGGCCTCTGGGGCCAACGTCCTGACTTTC. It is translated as CASSKGASGANVLTF.

CDR3 protein: CATSRDGSPLHF. CDR3 coding DNA: TGTGCCACCAGCAGAGATGGGTCACCCCTCCACTTT. The rearrangement uses TRBV15 and TRBJ1-6; D is unresolved. Between the trimmed V and J ends, which lost 0 bases and 10 bases, there was a span of 4 bases. CDR1 and CDR2 from the germline V gene are LNHNV and YYDKDF (reference sequence). The CDR3 totals 12 residues.

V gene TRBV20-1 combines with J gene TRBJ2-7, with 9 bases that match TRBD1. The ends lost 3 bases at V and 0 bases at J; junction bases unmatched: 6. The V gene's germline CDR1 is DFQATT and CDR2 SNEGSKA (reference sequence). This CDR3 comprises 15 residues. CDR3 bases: TGCAGTGCTAGCTCAGGACAGGGGAGCTCCTACGAGCAGTACTTC. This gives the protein CSASSGQGSSYEQYF.

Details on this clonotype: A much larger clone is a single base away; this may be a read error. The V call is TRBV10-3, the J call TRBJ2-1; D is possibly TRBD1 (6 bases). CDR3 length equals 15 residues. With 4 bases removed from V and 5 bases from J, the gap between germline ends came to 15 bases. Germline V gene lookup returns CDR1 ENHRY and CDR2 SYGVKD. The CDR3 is CAISVGQSQDNEQFF. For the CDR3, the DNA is TGTGCCATCAGTGTGGGACAAAGTCAGGACAATGAGCAGTTCTTC.

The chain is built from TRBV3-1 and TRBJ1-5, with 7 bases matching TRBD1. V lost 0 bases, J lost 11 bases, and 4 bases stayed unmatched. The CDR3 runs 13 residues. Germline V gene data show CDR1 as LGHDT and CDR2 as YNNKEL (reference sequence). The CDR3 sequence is CASSQDRTGTQHF. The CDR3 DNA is TGTGCCAGCAGCCAAGACCGGACAGGAACCCAGCATTTT.

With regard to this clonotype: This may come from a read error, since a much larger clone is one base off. Written as DNA, the CDR3 is TGTGCCAGCAGCCTCGAAGAGACTAGCGGGAGTAGGGAGCAGTACTTC. Amino acid sequence: CASSLEETSGSREQYF. The chain is built from TRBV7-2 and TRBJ2-7, with 12 bases matching TRBD2. The V gene's germline CDR1 is SGHTA and CDR2 FQGNSA. The CDR3 extends over 16 amino acids. The trim removed 5 bases at V and 7 bases at J, leaving 12 bases unmatched.

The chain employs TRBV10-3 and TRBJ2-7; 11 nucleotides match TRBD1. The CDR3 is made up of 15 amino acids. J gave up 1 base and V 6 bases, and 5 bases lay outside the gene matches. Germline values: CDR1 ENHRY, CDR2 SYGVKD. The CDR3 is CAISTRDRGSYEQYF. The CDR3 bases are TGTGCCATCAGCACCCGGGACAGGGGGTCCTACGAGCAGTACTTC.

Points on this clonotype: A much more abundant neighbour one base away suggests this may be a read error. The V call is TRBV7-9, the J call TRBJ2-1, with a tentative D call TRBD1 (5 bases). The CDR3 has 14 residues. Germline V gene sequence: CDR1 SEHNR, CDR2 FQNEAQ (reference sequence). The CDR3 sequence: CAGSSRYTGREQFF. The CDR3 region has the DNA TGTGCCGGCAGCTCCCGCTACACAGGTCGTGAGCAGTTCTTC.

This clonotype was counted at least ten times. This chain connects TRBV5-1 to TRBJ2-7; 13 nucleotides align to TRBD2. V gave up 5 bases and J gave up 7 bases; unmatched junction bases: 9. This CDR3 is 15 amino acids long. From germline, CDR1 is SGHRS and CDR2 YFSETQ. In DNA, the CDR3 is TGCGCCAGCAGGCCAGGACTAGCGGGAGTCGGAGAGCAGTACTTC. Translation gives CASRPGLAGVGEQYF.

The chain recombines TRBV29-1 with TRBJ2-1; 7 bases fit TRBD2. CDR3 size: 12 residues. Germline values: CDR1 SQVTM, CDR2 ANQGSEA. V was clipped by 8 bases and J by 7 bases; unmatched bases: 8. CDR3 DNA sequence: TGCAGCTGGGAGGGCCTCGGGAATGAGCAGTTCTTC. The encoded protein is CSWEGLGNEQFF.

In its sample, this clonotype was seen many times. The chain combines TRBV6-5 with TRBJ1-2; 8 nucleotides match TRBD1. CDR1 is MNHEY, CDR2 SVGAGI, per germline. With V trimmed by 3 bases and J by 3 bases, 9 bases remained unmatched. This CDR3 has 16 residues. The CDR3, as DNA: TGTGCCAGCAGTTATCAGGCGACAGGGGTGCACTATGGCTACACCTTC. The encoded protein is CASSYQATGVHYGYTF.

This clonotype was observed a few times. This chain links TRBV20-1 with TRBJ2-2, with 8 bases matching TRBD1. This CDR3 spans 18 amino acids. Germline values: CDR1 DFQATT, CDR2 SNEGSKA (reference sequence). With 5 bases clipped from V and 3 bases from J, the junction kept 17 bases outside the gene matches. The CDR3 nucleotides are TGCAGTGCTTCCACCCCAGGGGGCGGTGTTTTGGACACCGGGGAGCTGTTTTTT. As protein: CSASTPGGGVLDTGELFF.

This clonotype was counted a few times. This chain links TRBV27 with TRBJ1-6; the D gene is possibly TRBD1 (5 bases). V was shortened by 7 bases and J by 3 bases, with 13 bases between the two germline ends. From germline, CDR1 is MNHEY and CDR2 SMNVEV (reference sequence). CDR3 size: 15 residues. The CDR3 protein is CASTAGLNYNSPLHF. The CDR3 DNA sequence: TGTGCCAGCACCGCGGGACTGAACTATAATTCACCCCTCCACTTT.

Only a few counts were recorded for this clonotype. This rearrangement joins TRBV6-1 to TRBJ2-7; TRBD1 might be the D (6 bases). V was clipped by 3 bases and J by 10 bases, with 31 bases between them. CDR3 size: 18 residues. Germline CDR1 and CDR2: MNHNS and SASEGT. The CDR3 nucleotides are TGTGCCAGCAGTGACCTACATGGGGTGGGGGCGGTACGGGCGGCCCAGTACTTC. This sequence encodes CASSDLHGVGAVRAAQYF.